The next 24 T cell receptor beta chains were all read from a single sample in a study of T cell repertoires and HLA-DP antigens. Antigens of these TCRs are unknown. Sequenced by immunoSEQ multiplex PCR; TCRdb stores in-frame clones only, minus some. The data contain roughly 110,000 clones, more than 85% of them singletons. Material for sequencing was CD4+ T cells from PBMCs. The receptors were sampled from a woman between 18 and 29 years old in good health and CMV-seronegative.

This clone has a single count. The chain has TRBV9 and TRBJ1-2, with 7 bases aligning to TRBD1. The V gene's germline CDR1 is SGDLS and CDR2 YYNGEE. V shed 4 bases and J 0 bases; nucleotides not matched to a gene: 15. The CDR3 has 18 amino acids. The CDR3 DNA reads TGTGCCAGCAGCTCAAGTAGGAGGGGGCATGGGACTAACTATGGCTACACCTTC. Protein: CASSSSRRGHGTNYGYTF.

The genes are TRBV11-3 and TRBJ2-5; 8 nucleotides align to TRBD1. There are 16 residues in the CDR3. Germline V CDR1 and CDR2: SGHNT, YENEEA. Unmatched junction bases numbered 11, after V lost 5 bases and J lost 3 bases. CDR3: CASSRGTGHPEETQYF. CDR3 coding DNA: TGTGCCAGCAGCCGGGGGACAGGCCACCCGGAAGAGACCCAGTACTTC.

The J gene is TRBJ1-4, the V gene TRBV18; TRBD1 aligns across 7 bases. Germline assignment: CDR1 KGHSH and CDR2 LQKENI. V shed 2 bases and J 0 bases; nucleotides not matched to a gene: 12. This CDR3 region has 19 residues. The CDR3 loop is CASSPGQALAYATNEKLFF. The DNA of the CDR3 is TGTGCCAGCTCACCAGGACAGGCGCTAGCCTATGCAACTAATGAAAAACTGTTTTTT.

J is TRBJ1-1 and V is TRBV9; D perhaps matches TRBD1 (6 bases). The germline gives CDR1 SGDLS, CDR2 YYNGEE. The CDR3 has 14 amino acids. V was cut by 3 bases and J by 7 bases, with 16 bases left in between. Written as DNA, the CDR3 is TGTGCCAGCAGCGCATTACAGGGAAACCTTGAAGCTTTCTTT. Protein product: CASSALQGNLEAFF.

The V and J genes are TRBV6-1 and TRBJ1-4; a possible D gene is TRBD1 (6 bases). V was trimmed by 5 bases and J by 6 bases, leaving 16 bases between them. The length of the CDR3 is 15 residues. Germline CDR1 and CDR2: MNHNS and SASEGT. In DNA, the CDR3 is TGTGCCAGCAGTACCACGGACAGCGCTTATGAAAAACTGTTTTTT. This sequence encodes CASSTTDSAYEKLFF.

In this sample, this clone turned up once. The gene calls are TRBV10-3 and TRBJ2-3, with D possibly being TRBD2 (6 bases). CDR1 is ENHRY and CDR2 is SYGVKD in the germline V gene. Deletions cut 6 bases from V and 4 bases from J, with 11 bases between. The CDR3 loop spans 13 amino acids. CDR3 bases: TGTGCCATCAGCCCTAGGGACTCAGATACGCAGTATTTT. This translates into CAISPRDSDTQYF.

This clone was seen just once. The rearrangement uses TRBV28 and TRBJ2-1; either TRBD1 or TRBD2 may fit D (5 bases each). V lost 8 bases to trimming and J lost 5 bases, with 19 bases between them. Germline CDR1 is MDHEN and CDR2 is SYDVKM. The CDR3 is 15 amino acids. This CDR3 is CASHGARDPHNEQFF. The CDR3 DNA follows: TGTGCCAGCCACGGGGCCAGGGACCCCCACAATGAGCAGTTCTTC.

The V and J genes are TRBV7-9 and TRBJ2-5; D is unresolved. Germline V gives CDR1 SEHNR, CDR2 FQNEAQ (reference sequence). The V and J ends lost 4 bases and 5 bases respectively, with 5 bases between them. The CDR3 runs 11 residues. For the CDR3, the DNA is TGTGCCAGCAGCTCCGGGGAGACCCAGTACTTC. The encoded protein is CASSSGETQYF.

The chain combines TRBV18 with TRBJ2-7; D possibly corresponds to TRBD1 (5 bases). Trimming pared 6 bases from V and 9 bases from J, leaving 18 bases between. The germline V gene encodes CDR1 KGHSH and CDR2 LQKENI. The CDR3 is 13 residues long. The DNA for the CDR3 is TGTGCCAGCTCCTTGGACCTAACAGGCGGGCAGTACTTC. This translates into CASSLDLTGGQYF. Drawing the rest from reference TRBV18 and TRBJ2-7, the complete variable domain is NAGVMQNPRHLVRRRGQEARLRCSPMKGHSHVYWYRQLPEEGLKFMVYLQKENIIDESGMPKERFSAEFPKEGPSILRIQQVVRGDSAAYFCASSLDLTGGQYFGPGTRLTVT.

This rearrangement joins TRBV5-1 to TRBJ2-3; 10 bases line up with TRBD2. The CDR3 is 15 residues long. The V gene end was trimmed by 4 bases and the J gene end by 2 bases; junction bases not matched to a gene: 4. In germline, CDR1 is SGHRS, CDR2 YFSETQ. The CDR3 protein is CASSIAGGYTDTQYF. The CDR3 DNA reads TGCGCCAGCAGCATAGCGGGGGGCTACACAGATACGCAGTATTTT.

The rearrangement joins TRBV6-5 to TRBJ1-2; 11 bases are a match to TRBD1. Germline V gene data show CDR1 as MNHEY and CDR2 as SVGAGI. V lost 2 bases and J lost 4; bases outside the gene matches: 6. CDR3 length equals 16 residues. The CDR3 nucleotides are TGTGCCAGCAGTTACGCGGGGACAGGGGGTGCCTATGGCTACACCTTC. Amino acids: CASSYAGTGGAYGYTF.

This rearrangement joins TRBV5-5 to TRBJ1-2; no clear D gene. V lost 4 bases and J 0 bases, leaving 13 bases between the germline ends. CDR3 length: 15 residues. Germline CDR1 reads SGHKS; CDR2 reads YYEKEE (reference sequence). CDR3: CASSPGGRANYGYTF. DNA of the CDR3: TGTGCCAGCAGCCCAGGTGGCAGAGCTAACTATGGCTACACCTTC.

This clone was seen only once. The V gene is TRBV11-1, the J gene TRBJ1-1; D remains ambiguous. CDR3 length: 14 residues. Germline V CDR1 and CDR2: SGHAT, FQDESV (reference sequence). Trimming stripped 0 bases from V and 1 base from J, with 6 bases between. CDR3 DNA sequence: TGTGCCAGCAGCTTAGCGGGTCCGAACACTGAAGCTTTCTTT. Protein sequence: CASSLAGPNTEAFF. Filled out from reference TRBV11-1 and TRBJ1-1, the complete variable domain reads EAEVAQSPRYKITEKSQAVAFWCDPISGHATLYWYRQILGQGPELLVQFQDESVVDDSQLPKDRFSAERLKGVDSTLKIQPAELGDSAMYLCASSLAGPNTEAFFGQGTRLTVV.

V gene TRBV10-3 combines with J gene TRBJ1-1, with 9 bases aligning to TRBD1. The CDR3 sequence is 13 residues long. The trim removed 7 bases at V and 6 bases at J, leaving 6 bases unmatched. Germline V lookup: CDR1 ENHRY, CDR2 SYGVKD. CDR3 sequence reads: CAITWDRVSEAFF. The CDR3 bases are TGTGCCATCACATGGGACAGGGTTTCTGAAGCTTTCTTT.

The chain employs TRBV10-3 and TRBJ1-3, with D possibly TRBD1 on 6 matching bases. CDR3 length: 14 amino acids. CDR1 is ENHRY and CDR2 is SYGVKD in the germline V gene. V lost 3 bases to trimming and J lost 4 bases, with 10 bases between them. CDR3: CAISDWTAGNTIYF. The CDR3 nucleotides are TGTGCCATCAGTGACTGGACAGCGGGAAACACCATATATTTT.

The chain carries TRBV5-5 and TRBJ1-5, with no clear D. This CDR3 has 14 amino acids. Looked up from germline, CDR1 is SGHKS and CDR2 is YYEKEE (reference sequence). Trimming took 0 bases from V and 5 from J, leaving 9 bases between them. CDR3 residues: CASSLGQLYQPQHF. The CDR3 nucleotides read TGTGCCAGCAGCTTGGGTCAGTTATATCAGCCCCAGCATTTT.

CDR3 protein: CASSTGGSIGYTF. The CDR3 coding sequence is TGTGCCAGCAGTACAGGGGGAAGCATAGGCTACACCTTC. The chain has TRBV6-5 and TRBJ1-2; 8 positions match TRBD1. V gave up 5 bases and J gave up 8 bases; unmatched junction bases: 7. This CDR3 has 13 amino acids. Germline CDR1 and CDR2: MNHEY and SVGAGI.

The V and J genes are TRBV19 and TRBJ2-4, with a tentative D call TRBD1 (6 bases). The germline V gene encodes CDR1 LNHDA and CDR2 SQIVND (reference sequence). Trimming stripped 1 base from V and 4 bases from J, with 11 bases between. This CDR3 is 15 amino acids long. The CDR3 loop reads CASSIGTAEKNIQYF. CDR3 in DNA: TGTGCCAGTAGTATAGGGACAGCGGAGAAAAACATTCAGTACTTC.

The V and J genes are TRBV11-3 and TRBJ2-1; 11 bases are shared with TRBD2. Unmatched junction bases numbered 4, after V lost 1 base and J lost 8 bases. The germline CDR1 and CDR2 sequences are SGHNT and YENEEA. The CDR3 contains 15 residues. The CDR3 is CASSLGLAGLDEQFF. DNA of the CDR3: TGTGCCAGCAGCTTAGGACTAGCGGGACTTGATGAGCAGTTCTTC.

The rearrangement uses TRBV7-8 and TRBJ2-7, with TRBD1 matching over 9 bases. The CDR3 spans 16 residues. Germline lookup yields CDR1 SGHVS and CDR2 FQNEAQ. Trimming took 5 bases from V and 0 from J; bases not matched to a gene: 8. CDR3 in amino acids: CASSRTGTGHSYEQYV. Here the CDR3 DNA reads TGTGCCAGCAGCCGCACCGGGACAGGGCACTCCTACGAGCAGTACGTC.

This CDR3 is CASREGTGYSYEQYF. CDR3 bases: TGTGCCAGCAGGGAAGGGACTGGCTATTCCTACGAGCAGTACTTC. The rearrangement joins TRBV28 to TRBJ2-7, with D perhaps TRBD2 (6 bases). The germline V and J ends were trimmed by 6 bases and 1 base, with 16 bases remaining between them. The CDR3 runs 15 residues. The germline V gene has CDR1 MDHEN and CDR2 SYDVKM. Full variable domain (outside the CDR3, taken from reference TRBV28 and TRBJ2-7): DVKVTQSSRYLVKRTGEKVFLECVQDMDHENMFWYRQDPGLGLRLIYFSYDVKMKEKGDIPEGYSVSREKKERFSLILESASTNQTSMYLCASREGTGYSYEQYFGPGTRLTVT.

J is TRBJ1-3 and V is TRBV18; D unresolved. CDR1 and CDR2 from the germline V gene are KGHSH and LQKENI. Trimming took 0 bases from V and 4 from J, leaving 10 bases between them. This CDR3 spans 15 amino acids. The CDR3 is CASSPPFGNGNTIYF. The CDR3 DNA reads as TGTGCCAGCTCACCACCGTTTGGGAACGGAAACACCATATATTTT. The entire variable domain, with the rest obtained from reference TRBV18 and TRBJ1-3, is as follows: NAGVMQNPRHLVRRRGQEARLRCSPMKGHSHVYWYRQLPEEGLKFMVYLQKENIIDESGMPKERFSAEFPKEGPSILRIQQVVRGDSAAYFCASSPPFGNGNTIYFGEGSWLTVV.

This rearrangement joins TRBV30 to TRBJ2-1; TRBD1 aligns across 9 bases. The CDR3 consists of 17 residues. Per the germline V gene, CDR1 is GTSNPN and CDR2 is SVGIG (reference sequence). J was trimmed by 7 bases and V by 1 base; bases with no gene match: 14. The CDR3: CAWSGRRGQGLGNEQFF. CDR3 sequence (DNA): TGTGCCTGGAGTGGGCGGCGGGGACAGGGTCTTGGAAATGAGCAGTTCTTC.

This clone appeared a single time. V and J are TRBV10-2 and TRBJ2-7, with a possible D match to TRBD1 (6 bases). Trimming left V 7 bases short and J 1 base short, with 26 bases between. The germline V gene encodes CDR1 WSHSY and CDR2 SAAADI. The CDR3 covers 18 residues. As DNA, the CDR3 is TGCGCCAGCACAAGATACAGGACAACCAGTCAGGGGTCCTACGAGCAGTACTTC. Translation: CASTRYRTTSQGSYEQYF.